Following are 8 T cell receptor beta chains from one sample sequenced in a study of shared clonotypes between healthy human individuals. Clones were read by immunoSEQ multiplex PCR, and TCRdb kept only the in-frame ones, dropping some. The top ten hold over 9.5% of the sample, which has 300,000 to 400,000 clones, over 70% seen once. The source material was memory CD4+ T cells sorted from blood. The subset here: CD45RA-negative fraction. Receptor source: a man aged 30-40 years in good health.

This clone was picked up one time. The rearrangement uses TRBV27 and TRBJ1-5; TRBD1 is a possible D gene (5 bases). The CDR3 sequence is 14 residues long. V lost 8 bases to trimming and J lost 6 bases, with 17 bases between them. CDR1 MNHEY and CDR2 SMNVEV come from the germline V gene (reference sequence). As DNA, the CDR3 is TGTGCCAGCTCCCGGGGGGGGGATGGTCAGCCCCAGCATTTT. Translation: CASSRGGDGQPQHF.

The chain links TRBV6-6 to TRBJ2-6; D is ambiguous. Per germline, CDR1 MNHNY and CDR2 SVGAGI (reference sequence). This CDR3 is 15 amino acids long. V lost 6 bases to trimming and J lost 0 bases, with 9 bases between them. The CDR3 bases are TGTGCCAGCAGCCCAATGAACTCTGGGGCCAACGTCCTGACTTTC. It is translated as CASSPMNSGANVLTF.

A single count supports this clone. The rearrangement links TRBV6-1 to TRBJ2-2, with 11 bases lining up with TRBD1. With 8 bases clipped from V and 5 bases from J, the junction kept 4 bases outside the gene matches. The CDR3 covers 14 residues. In germline, CDR1 is MNHNS, CDR2 SASEGT. CDR3 region: CASRDRGWTGELFF. CDR3 coding DNA: TGTGCCAGCCGGGACAGGGGGTGGACCGGGGAGCTGTTTTTT.

This chain's CDR3 is CASSLAGRGLEKLFF. CDR3 in DNA: TGTGCCAGCAGCTTGGCCGGCAGGGGGCTTGAAAAACTGTTTTTT. This sequence joins TRBV5-6 and TRBJ1-4, with 8 bases lining up with TRBD1. This CDR3 has 15 residues. Trimming took 0 bases from V and 7 from J; bases not matched to a gene: 5. Germline lookup yields CDR1 SGHDT and CDR2 YYEEEE.

The chain employs TRBV27 and TRBJ2-1; D gene uncertain. V was shortened by 0 bases and J by 3 bases, with 6 bases between the two germline ends. In germline, CDR1 is MNHEY, CDR2 SMNVEV (reference sequence). The CDR3 extends over 14 amino acids. This CDR3 reads CASSLSYLYNEQFF. The CDR3 DNA sequence: TGTGCCAGCAGTTTATCTTACCTCTACAATGAGCAGTTCTTC.

Only a few counts were recorded for this clone. The chain carries TRBV10-1 and TRBJ1-1; 8 bases fit TRBD1. The CDR3 runs to 14 residues. The V segment lost 3 bases and the J segment 7 bases; nucleotides outside the gene matches: 7. Germline V CDR1 and CDR2: WNHNN, SYGVQD (reference sequence). The CDR3 DNA follows: TGCGCCAGCAGTGAATATCGACAGGGGAATGAAGCTTTCTTT. Translating gives CASSEYRQGNEAFF.

The V call is TRBV19, the J call TRBJ2-5; D is ambiguous. CDR3 length equals 12 residues. The V gene lost 3 bases and the J gene lost 1 base, with 3 bases spanning the gap. CDR1 and CDR2 from the germline V gene are LNHDA and SQIVND (reference sequence). The CDR3 nucleotides read TGTGCCAGTAGTATTTCCCAAGAGACCCAGTACTTC. Translation gives CASSISQETQYF.

This clone was seen repeatedly, ten times or more. The chain links TRBV28 to TRBJ1-5, with D perhaps matching TRBD1 (5 bases). The CDR3 is 15 amino acids. V was clipped by 5 bases and J by 7 bases, with 18 bases between them. CDR1 is MDHEN and CDR2 is SYDVKM in the germline V gene. CDR3 nucleotides: TGTGCCAGCAGTCCAGGGATGGCAGGGAACCAGCCCCAGCATTTT. Its protein product is CASSPGMAGNQPQHF.